These 21 T cell receptor beta chains originate from one sample sequenced in a study of shared clonotypes between healthy human individuals. Assay used: immunoSEQ multiplex PCR; TCRdb lists only in-frame clones, some missing. Among some 200,000 clones, 90% to 95% were seen once, and the ten largest hold around 0.067%. Sample: naive CD4+ T cells sorted from blood. As to subset: CD45RA+ positively selected. These receptors were collected from a woman aged 25 to 39 in good health.

The rearrangement links TRBV9 to TRBJ2-2; 8 bases agree with TRBD1. Germline CDR1 and CDR2: SGDLS and YYNGEE. Losses at the gene ends were 4 bases for V and 3 bases for J; bases not matched to a gene: 8. The CDR3 consists of 16 residues. DNA for the CDR3: TGTGCCAGCAGCTCTAACAGGGGGAAGGACACCGGGGAGCTGTTTTTT. This sequence encodes CASSSNRGKDTGELFF.

The chain uses TRBV10-2 and TRBJ1-5; 7 bases line up with TRBD1. V trimming: 5 bases; J trimming: 1 base; junction bases outside the gene matches: 8. The CDR3 length is 16 residues. In germline, CDR1 is WSHSY, CDR2 SAAADI. Here the CDR3 DNA reads TGCGCCAGCAGTTCTCGACAGGGTGCAAGCAATCAGCCCCAGCATTTT. Translating gives CASSSRQGASNQPQHF.

This chain connects TRBV25-1 to TRBJ2-3; 8 bases map to TRBD1. CDR1 is MGHDK, CDR2 SYGVNS, per germline. V lost 7 bases to trimming and J lost 3 bases; unmatched junction nucleotides: 0. The length of the CDR3 is 12 residues. The CDR3 sequence: CASNRGTDTQYF. CDR3 coding DNA: TGTGCCAGCAACAGGGGGACAGATACGCAGTATTTT. Full variable domain (missing parts from reference TRBV25-1 and TRBJ2-3): EADIYQTPRYLVIGTGKKITLECSQTMGHDKMYWYQQDPGMELHLIHYSYGVNSTEKGDLSSESTVSRIRTEHFPLTLESARPSHTSQYLCASNRGTDTQYFGPGTRLTVL.

The chain uses TRBV28 and TRBJ1-1; the D is unclear. The V gene's germline CDR1 is MDHEN and CDR2 SYDVKM. V dropped 5 bases and J dropped 1 base, with 8 bases sitting between them. The CDR3 loop spans 13 amino acids. The CDR3 DNA reads TGTGCCAGCAGTCTCGGACGGAACACTGAAGCTTTCTTT. Protein: CASSLGRNTEAFF.

As for this clone: Other DNA sequences within the sample encode an identical CDR3. The CDR3 DNA sequence: TGTGCCAGCAGTTTTCAGGGATATGGCTACACCTTC. Encoded protein: CASSFQGYGYTF. This chain links TRBV28 with TRBJ1-2; perhaps TRBD1 as D (5 bases). In germline, CDR1 is MDHEN, CDR2 SYDVKM. CDR3 length: 12 residues. With 3 bases removed from V and 5 bases from J, the gap between germline ends came to 7 bases.

CDR3 in amino acids: CASSTDRSEQYF. CDR3 bases: TGCGCCAGCAGCACGGACAGGAGCGAGCAGTACTTC. This chain joins TRBV5-1 and TRBJ2-5, with TRBD1 matching 7 bases. The DNA end is a closer match to TRBJ2-7, so the J assignment may be wrong. CDR1 and CDR2 (germline): SGHRS, YFSETQ. This CDR3 spans 12 amino acids.

The V gene is TRBV14, the J gene TRBJ2-2; 10 bases map to TRBD2. The CDR3 totals 16 residues. CDR1 SGHDN and CDR2 FVKESK come from the germline V gene. J gave up 4 bases and V 4 bases, and 6 bases lay outside the gene matches. The CDR3 DNA reads as TGTGCCAGCAGCCGGCCTAGCGGGGGAGCCACCGGGGAGCTGTTTTTT. It translates to CASSRPSGGATGELFF. Full variable domain (remainder filled in from reference TRBV14 and TRBJ2-2): EAGVTQFPSHSVIEKGQTVTLRCDPISGHDNLYWYRRVMGKEIKFLLHFVKESKQDESGMPNNRFLAERTGGTYSTLKVQPAELEDSGVYFCASSRPSGGATGELFFGEGSRLTVL.

A remark on this clone: The same CDR3 is also encoded by other DNA sequences in this sample. CDR3 DNA: TGCGCCAGCAGCCAACAAGAGACCCAGTACTTC. This encodes CASSQQETQYF. The V and J genes are TRBV5-1 and TRBJ2-5; no reliable D call. The CDR3 sequence is 11 residues long. Germline V lookup: CDR1 SGHRS, CDR2 YFSETQ. V was cut by 4 bases and J by 2 bases, with 3 bases left in between.

This sequence joins TRBV4-2 and TRBJ2-2, with TRBD2 as a possible D gene (5 bases). Trimming cost V 6 bases and J 1 base, with 9 bases left between them. Per the germline V gene, CDR1 is LGHNA and CDR2 is YNFKEQ. This CDR3 is 14 amino acids long. The CDR3 is CASRGGLNTGELFF. The CDR3 nucleotides are TGTGCCAGCAGGGGCGGACTGAACACCGGGGAGCTGTTTTTT.

This chain connects TRBV6-5 to TRBJ1-2; 7 bases map to TRBD1. In germline, CDR1 is MNHEY, CDR2 SVGAGI. The CDR3 consists of 16 residues. V trimming: 0 bases; J trimming: 4 bases; junction bases outside the gene matches: 8. CDR3 in DNA: TGTGCCAGCAGTTACTCCACCTCGACAGGGATCTATGGCTACACCTTC. Amino acids: CASSYSTSTGIYGYTF.

V is TRBV12-5 and J is TRBJ1-1; 9 bases fit TRBD1. CDR3 size: 13 residues. V was pared by 6 bases and J by 5 bases, with 4 bases of the junction left unmatched. CDR1 LGHNT and CDR2 FRNRAP come from the germline V gene. The CDR3 DNA reads TGTGCTAGTGGCAGACAGGGGGGGACTGAAGCTTTCTTT. Residues: CASGRQGGTEAFF.

The chain employs TRBV9 and TRBJ2-1; 16 positions match TRBD2. CDR3 length: 16 residues. CDR1 and CDR2 (germline): SGDLS, YYNGEE. After removal of 4 bases from V and 10 bases from J, the junction contained 8 bases not matched to a gene. The CDR3 nucleotides are TGTGCCAGCAGCACCACCGGGACTAGCGGGAGGGGGGAGCAGTTCTTC. This translates into CASSTTGTSGRGEQFF.

The chain combines TRBV19 with TRBJ2-4; 8 bases align to TRBD2. J gave up 5 bases and V 6 bases, and 9 bases lay outside the gene matches. Germline V gene lookup returns CDR1 LNHDA and CDR2 SQIVND (reference sequence). The CDR3 is 15 amino acids. The CDR3 here is CASRATSGPENIQYF. In nucleotides, the CDR3 is TGTGCCAGTAGAGCTACTAGCGGACCTGAAAACATTCAGTACTTC.

This chain uses TRBV6-5 with TRBJ1-5, with D unclear. This CDR3 has 13 amino acids. Germline CDR1 reads MNHEY; CDR2 reads SVGAGI. V lost 4 bases to trimming and J lost 2 bases, with 6 bases between them. CDR3 DNA: TGTGCCAGCAGTTTAACAGGCAATCAGCCCCAGCATTTT. Its translation is CASSLTGNQPQHF.

The genes are TRBV2 and TRBJ2-1, with TRBD1 matching 9 bases. Trimming at V came to 3 bases and at J to 2 bases, leaving 5 bases not matched to a gene. The germline V gene encodes CDR1 SNHLY and CDR2 FYNNEI. The CDR3 spans 16 residues. In nucleotides, the CDR3 is TGTGCCAGCAGTGAGGGTTGGGACAGGGCCTACAATGAGCAGTTCTTC. It translates to CASSEGWDRAYNEQFF.

J is TRBJ1-3 and V is TRBV5-4; no firm D call. Trimming stripped 3 bases from V and 0 bases from J, with 4 bases between. The CDR3 loop spans 13 amino acids. Germline CDR1 is SGHNT and CDR2 is YYREEE (reference sequence). In DNA, the CDR3 is TGTGCCAGCAGCTATAACTCTGGAAACACCATATATTTT. Protein: CASSYNSGNTIYF.

CDR3 DNA sequence: TGTGCCAGCAGCGCTAGGAGTGGTGCAGATACGCAGTATTTT. This codes for CASSARSGADTQYF. The genes are TRBV2 and TRBJ2-3, with D hard to call. V dropped 6 bases and J dropped 4 bases, with 14 bases sitting between them. The CDR3 totals 14 residues. From germline, CDR1 is SNHLY and CDR2 FYNNEI.

The chain has TRBV5-1 and TRBJ2-7; D might be TRBD2 (6 bases). Germline V CDR1 and CDR2: SGHRS, YFSETQ. Trimming took 0 bases from V and 3 from J, leaving 13 bases between them. CDR3 length: 15 residues. CDR3 amino acids: CASSLEVAVNYEQYF. The CDR3 DNA reads as TGCGCCAGCAGCTTGGAGGTAGCGGTGAACTACGAGCAGTACTTC.

With respect to this clone: The same CDR3 arises from other DNA sequences in this sample as well. As DNA, the CDR3 is TGTGCCAGCAGTTTAGCGGGGGAAAGTTACGAGCAGTACTTC. It specifies CASSLAGESYEQYF. The rearrangement uses TRBV27 and TRBJ2-7; 7 positions match TRBD2. Germline V gene lookup returns CDR1 MNHEY and CDR2 SMNVEV (reference sequence). The CDR3 sequence is 14 residues long. With 2 bases clipped from V and 4 bases from J, the junction kept 5 bases outside the gene matches.

The sample holds one count of this clone. The J gene is TRBJ1-3, the V gene TRBV9, with D possibly being TRBD1 (5 bases). Deletions cut 4 bases from V and 0 bases from J, with 17 bases between. CDR1 is SGDLS, CDR2 YYNGEE, per germline. This CDR3 comprises 17 residues. The chain's CDR3 is CASSKSRERTSGNTIYF. In nucleotides, the CDR3 is TGTGCCAGCAGCAAATCCAGGGAGCGTACCTCTGGAAACACCATATATTTT. Supplemented by reference TRBV9 and TRBJ1-3, the full variable domain reads DSGVTQTPKHLITATGQRVTLRCSPRSGDLSVYWYQQSLDQGLQFLIQYYNGEERAKGNILERFSAQQFPDLHSELNLSSLELGDSALYFCASSKSRERTSGNTIYFGEGSWLTVV.

This chain connects TRBV4-1 to TRBJ1-2, with TRBD1 identical over 8 bases. After removal of 5 bases from V and 4 bases from J, the junction contained 9 bases not matched to a gene. Germline-derived CDR1 and CDR2 are MGHRA and YSYEKL. The CDR3 consists of 15 residues. DNA for the CDR3: TGCGCCAGCAGCTCCCGGCAGACAGGGGTCTATGGCTACACCTTC. Encoded protein: CASSSRQTGVYGYTF.